This TCR beta chain originates from a study of T-cell reconstitution after alpha-beta-depleted transplantation in children. The study's findings and limits: Newly made T cells mostly supplied T-cell counts and diversity one year after transplant. Recipient T cells and thymic progenitors that survived were the source of the high TCRbeta diversity seen at day 60 in some patients. Several hundred expanded graft clones reportedly gave rise to the alpha-beta T cells present about two months after transplant.

A TCRbeta library incorporating unique molecular identifiers was prepared. TCRdb re-called the PCR reads through MiXCR, storing one row per CDR3 protein. The sample holds over 25,000 distinct CDR3 sequences, under 8% seen once. CDR3 length: 12 residues. Germline CDR1 and CDR2: KGHDR and SFDVKD. The germline V and J ends were trimmed by 0 bases and 11 bases, with 9 bases remaining between them. This clonotype was counted ten times or more. What it binds is unknown. The sequence was obtained from a child younger than two who had a stem cell transplant for acute myeloid leukemia, so the T cells may come from the graft donor. The sample was peripheral blood, taken 60 days after TCRalphabeta/CD19-depleted stem cell transplant. The chain combines TRBV24-1 with TRBJ1-1, with D uncertain. CDR3 bases: TGTGCCACCAGTGATTTGGGGTCTTCTGCTTTCTTT. Its protein product is CATSDLGSSAFF.